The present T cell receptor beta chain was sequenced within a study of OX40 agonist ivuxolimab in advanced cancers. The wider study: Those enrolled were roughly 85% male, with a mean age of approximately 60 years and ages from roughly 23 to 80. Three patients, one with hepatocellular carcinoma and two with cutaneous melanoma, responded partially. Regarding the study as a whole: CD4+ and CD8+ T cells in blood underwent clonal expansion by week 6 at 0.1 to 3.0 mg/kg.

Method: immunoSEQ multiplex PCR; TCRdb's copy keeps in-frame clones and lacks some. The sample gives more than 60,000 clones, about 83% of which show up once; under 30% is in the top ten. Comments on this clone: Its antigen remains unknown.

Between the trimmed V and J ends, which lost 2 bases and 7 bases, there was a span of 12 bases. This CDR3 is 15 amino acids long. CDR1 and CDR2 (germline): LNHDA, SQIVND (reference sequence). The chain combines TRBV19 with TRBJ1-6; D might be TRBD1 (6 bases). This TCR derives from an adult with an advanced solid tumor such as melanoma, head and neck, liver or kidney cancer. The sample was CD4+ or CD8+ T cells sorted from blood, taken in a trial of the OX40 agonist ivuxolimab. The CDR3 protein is CASSITLTGNSPLHF. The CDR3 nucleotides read TGTGCCAGTAGTATAACGTTAACAGGGAATTCACCCCTCCACTTT.